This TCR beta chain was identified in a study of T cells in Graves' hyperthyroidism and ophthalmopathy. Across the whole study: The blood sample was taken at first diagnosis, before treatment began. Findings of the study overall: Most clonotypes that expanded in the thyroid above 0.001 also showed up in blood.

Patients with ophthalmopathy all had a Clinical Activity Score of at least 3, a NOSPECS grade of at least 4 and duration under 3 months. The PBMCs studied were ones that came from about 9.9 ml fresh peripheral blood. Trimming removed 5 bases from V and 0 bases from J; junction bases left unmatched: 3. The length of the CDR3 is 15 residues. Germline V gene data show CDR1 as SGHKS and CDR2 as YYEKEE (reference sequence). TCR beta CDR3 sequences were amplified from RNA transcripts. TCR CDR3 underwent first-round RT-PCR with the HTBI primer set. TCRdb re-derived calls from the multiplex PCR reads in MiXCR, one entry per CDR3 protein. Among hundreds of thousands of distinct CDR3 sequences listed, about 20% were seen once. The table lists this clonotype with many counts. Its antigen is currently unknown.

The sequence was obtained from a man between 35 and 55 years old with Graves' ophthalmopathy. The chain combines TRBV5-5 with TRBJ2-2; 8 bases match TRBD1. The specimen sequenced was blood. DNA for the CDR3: TGTGCCAGCAGATCACAGGGGGCGAACACCGGGGAGCTGTTTTTT. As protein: CASRSQGANTGELFF.